This T cell receptor (beta chain) was sequenced in a study of OX40 agonist ivuxolimab in advanced cancers. Generated by immunoSEQ multiplex PCR, the TCRdb table keeps only in-frame clones and is missing some. This table holds around 20,000 clones, less than 95% found once. The V and J ends lost 8 bases and 5 bases, in that order; junction bases with no gene match: 8. The CDR3 totals 14 residues. Germline V gives CDR1 MRHNA, CDR2 SNTAGT. The chain carries TRBV6-4 and TRBJ2-2, with 7 positions matching TRBD1. This receptor was identified in an adult with an advanced solid tumor such as melanoma, head and neck, liver or kidney cancer. This specimen consisted of CD4+ or CD8+ T cells sorted from blood, obtained in a trial of the OX40 agonist ivuxolimab. The CDR3 bases are TGTGCCAGCGCGGCTGGACAGGAAACCGGGGAGCTGTTTTTT. The encoded protein is CASAAGQETGELFF.